This T cell receptor beta chain appears in the sequencing data of a study of blood T cell repertoires in COVID-19. Across the study: PBMCs, B-cell-depleted T cells, or T cells provided the cDNA or gDNA that made up the material.

Original data processing: Estimation of nucleated cell counts was performed using reference gene primer amplification. Data came from immunoSEQ multiplex PCR; TCRdb stores just in-frame clones and leaves some out. That table furnishes V, J and clone size, whereas the DNA furnished D and trimming. Here the sample spans 200,000 to 250,000 clones, 87% being singletons. The CDR3 consists of 14 residues. This clone has only a few counts. The chain combines TRBV21-1 with TRBJ1-2. TRBV21-1 constitutes a pseudogene. The origin of this receptor is a woman younger than 35 who had recovered from COVID-19. The specimen sequenced was peripheral blood. The CDR3 DNA reads as TGTGCCAGCACCTTAGGGGGAGGGGTCTATGGCTACACCTTC. Residues: CASTLGGGVYGYTF.